The clone carrying this T cell receptor (beta chain) was counted between two and nine times. Its target is unknown. The data derive from a study of T cell responses to AZD1222 COVID-19 vaccine. Study results and limitations: The sample set comprised mostly white British donors with more females, and clonal diversity was possibly underestimated. Increases in Spike-specific TCR breadth and depth were seen after two AZD1222 doses. Spike-spanning, vaccine-associated CD4 TCRs were dominant at 160-218 and 743-854.

The germline CDR1 and CDR2 sequences are MDHEN and SYDVKM. With 8 bases clipped from V and 7 bases from J, the junction kept 8 bases outside the gene matches. The CDR3 consists of 13 residues. Using immunoSEQ multiplex PCR, the repertoire was profiled, and TCRdb retains in-frame clones only, with some absent. This sample has 100,000 to 150,000 clones, with 75% to 90% found just once. The chain has TRBV28 and TRBJ1-1; 9 bases map to TRBD1. The sequence derives from an adult in good health. The material sequenced was peripheral blood, taken on day 0 of AZD1222 vaccination. CDR3 in amino acids: CASLDRGMIEAFF. CDR3 bases: TGTGCCAGCTTAGACAGGGGGATGATTGAAGCTTTCTTT.